The clone carrying this T cell receptor beta chain was detected only a few times. Its antigen is as yet unknown. Germline lookup yields CDR1 MGHRA and CDR2 YSYEKL. This CDR3 comprises 14 residues. V lost 0 bases and J 4 bases, leaving 9 bases between the germline ends. These data come from a study of blood T cells in healthy people across ages. Study outcomes and limitations: Investigators treated diversity estimates from one million T cells as underestimates.

Primed by a sample-barcoded 5' primer and a J-beta primer mix, a second PCR proceeded for roughly 6 to 12 cycles. Each TCR beta cDNA got a 12-nucleotide random molecular identifier. MiXCR was run by TCRdb on the 5' RACE reads, yielding one entry per CDR3 protein. The table records 980,000 or so distinct CDR3 sequences, 48% of them present only once. Specimen: blood. This chain connects TRBV4-1 to TRBJ1-2; D is possibly TRBD1 (5 bases). This clonotype was obtained from a man aged 25-45 years in good health. CDR3 region: CASSQEGQGYGYTF. CDR3 sequence (DNA): TGCGCCAGCAGCCAAGAGGGGCAGGGCTATGGCTACACCTTC.